Listed below are T cell receptor beta chains from one sample, sequenced in a study of blood T cell repertoires in COVID-19. The protocol was immunoSEQ multiplex PCR, while the TCRdb copy is restricted to in-frame clones and leaves out a portion. Of tens of thousands of clones listed, 87% are singletons. The sequencing input was peripheral blood. The receptors come from a man between 60 and 75 years old with COVID-19, enrolled during active disease. Each CDR3 is given with its conserved first and last residue. A D gene is named only where the DNA matches it firmly. Size tells how often a clone was seen (once, few, many) or the class of an expanded clone, and some rows leave it out.

J,size,V,D,CDR3,DNA
TRBJ1-4,.,TRBV30,TRBD1,CASRTGTGEKLFF,TGTGCCTCCCGGACAGGGACGGGTGAAAAACTGTTTTTT
TRBJ2-5,.,TRBV11-1,.,CASSLAYGGETQYF,TGTGCCAGCAGCTTAGCCTACGGCGGGGAGACCCAGTACTTC
TRBJ1-4,once,TRBV6-5,TRBD1,CASREGTGGEKLFF,TGTGCCAGCAGAGAGGGGACAGGGGGTGAAAAACTGTTTTTT
TRBJ1-5,.,TRBV28,.,CASSFLEPNNQPQHF,TGTGCCAGCAGTTTCCTAGAACCGAACAATCAGCCCCAGCATTTT
TRBJ2-7,.,TRBV6-5,TRBD1,CASTAPDRGTHEQYF,TGTGCCAGCACCGCCCCCGACAGGGGAACCCACGAGCAGTACTTC
TRBJ2-3,once,TRBV5-1,TRBD2,CASSLAGTSGRALDTQYF,TGCGCCAGCAGCTTGGCCGGGACTAGCGGGAGGGCCCTGGATACGCAGTATTTT
TRBJ2-7,.,TRBV30,TRBD1,CAWTSGTATYEQYF,TGTGCCTGGACCTCCGGGACAGCGACCTACGAGCAGTACTTC
TRBJ2-1,.,TRBV7-9,TRBD2,CASSAPGLAGVSEQFF,TGTGCCAGCAGCGCCCCGGGACTAGCGGGAGTAAGTGAGCAGTTCTTC
TRBJ2-7,.,TRBV15,TRBD1,CATSRDKGAGYEQYF,TGTGCCACCAGCAGAGATAAGGGGGCGGGCTACGAGCAGTACTTC
TRBJ2-2,few,TRBV10-1,.,CASSLGYTGELFF,TGCGCCAGCAGCCTAGGTTACACCGGGGAGCTGTTTTTT
TRBJ2-7,.,TRBV10-3,TRBD1,CAISLGTGTYEQYF,TGTGCCATCAGTTTGGGGACAGGCACCTACGAGCAGTACTTC
TRBJ2-5,.,TRBV5-4,TRBD2,CASSPAGEGETQYF,TGTGCCAGCAGCCCGGCGGGAGAAGGGGAGACCCAGTACTTC
TRBJ2-5,.,TRBV5-1,.,CASSQTGGTATWETQYF,TGCGCCAGCAGCCAGACGGGAGGGACAGCGACTTGGGAGACCCAGTACTTC